The next 28 T cell receptor beta chains were all read from a single sample in a study of T cell responses to AZD1222 COVID-19 vaccine. Measured with immunoSEQ multiplex PCR; TCRdb has only the in-frame clones, and not every one. Of roughly 79,000 clones listed, about 90% are singletons. The specimen was peripheral blood, collected on day 0 of MenACWY control vaccination. These receptors originate from an adult in good health.

The rearrangement uses TRBV5-1 and TRBJ2-7, with TRBD2 identical over 10 bases. The CDR3 consists of 17 residues. V lost 0 bases to trimming and J lost 2 bases; unmatched junction nucleotides: 8. Germline CDR1 is SGHRS and CDR2 is YFSETQ. The CDR3 region is CASSLALGTSGAYEQYF. CDR3 nucleotides: TGCGCCAGCAGCTTGGCCCTGGGTACTAGCGGGGCCTACGAGCAGTACTTC.

This rearrangement joins TRBV9 to TRBJ2-5; 9 nucleotides align to TRBD2. V was pared by 2 bases and J by 4 bases, with 6 bases of the junction left unmatched. Germline V lookup: CDR1 SGDLS, CDR2 YYNGEE. The CDR3 consists of 15 residues. DNA for the CDR3: TGTGCCAGCAGCGTGTCGGCGGGGGGGCTAGAGACCCAGTACTTC. It specifies CASSVSAGGLETQYF.

The V call is TRBV5-1, the J call TRBJ2-7, with TRBD2 matching 11 bases. Germline V lookup: CDR1 SGHRS, CDR2 YFSETQ. V shed 0 bases and J 6 bases; nucleotides not matched to a gene: 2. The CDR3 has 14 residues. The CDR3 sequence is CASSLGGLAAEQYF. CDR3 nucleotide sequence: TGCGCCAGCAGCTTGGGGGGACTAGCGGCCGAGCAGTACTTC.

This clone has only a few counts. Here the CDR3 DNA reads TGTGCCAGCTGGCGGGGGGTAGGAGAGACCCAGTACTTC. Amino acids: CASWRGVGETQYF. The J gene is TRBJ2-5, the V gene TRBV6-5, with TRBD2 matching over 8 bases. J lost 4 bases, V lost 8 bases, and 6 bases had no gene match. Germline CDR1 MNHEY, CDR2 SVGAGI. The CDR3 totals 13 residues.

The chain carries TRBV7-2 and TRBJ2-5; either TRBD1 or TRBD2 may supply D (5 bases each). CDR3 size: 14 residues. The V gene lost 3 bases and the J gene lost 1 base, with 9 bases spanning the gap. CDR1 and CDR2 from the germline V gene are SGHTA and FQGNSA. The CDR3 here is CASSLGTVQETQYF. The CDR3 coding sequence is TGTGCCAGCAGCTTGGGGACGGTCCAAGAGACCCAGTACTTC. The full variable domain, rest sourced from reference TRBV7-2 and TRBJ2-5, is GAGVSQSPSNKVTEKGKDVELRCDPISGHTALYWYRQSLGQGLEFLIYFQGNSAPDKSGLPSDRFSAERTGGSVSTLTIQRTQQEDSAVYLCASSLGTVQETQYFGPGTRLLVL.

This clone has more than one count but fewer than ten. This chain uses TRBV15 with TRBJ1-3; no clear D. Germline assignment: CDR1 LNHNV and CDR2 YYDKDF (reference sequence). The V end lost 0 bases, the J end lost 0 bases, and 9 bases lay between the germline ends. This CDR3 is built from 16 residues. CDR3 protein: CATSRDRLGSGNTIYF. The CDR3 nucleotides are TGTGCCACCAGCAGAGATAGGCTAGGCTCTGGAAACACCATATATTTT.

The J gene is TRBJ1-4, the V gene TRBV29-1, with 7 bases identical to TRBD1. CDR3 length equals 14 residues. Germline lookup yields CDR1 SQVTM and CDR2 ANQGSEA. Germline trimming cut 5 bases from V and 5 bases from J; bases unmatched to any gene: 8. Here the CDR3 reads CSVSGGWGNEKLFF. In nucleotides, the CDR3 is TGCAGCGTTTCAGGGGGTTGGGGAAATGAAAAACTGTTTTTT.

This chain joins TRBV7-9 and TRBJ1-6; D may be TRBD1 (5 bases). V lost 8 bases, J lost 7 bases, and 12 bases lay in between. Germline assignment: CDR1 SEHNR and CDR2 FQNEAQ (reference sequence). This CDR3 has 13 residues. In nucleotides, the CDR3 is TGTGCCAGCGCCGTGGGGGTAAATTCACCCCTCCACTTT. Its translation is CASAVGVNSPLHF.

The rearrangement uses TRBV2 and TRBJ1-1, with D unresolved. The CDR3 has 14 amino acids. Germline V gene sequence: CDR1 SNHLY, CDR2 FYNNEI. V lost 1 base to trimming and J lost 8 bases, with 14 bases between them. CDR3 loop: CASSEVGWRAEAFF. CDR3 in DNA: TGTGCCAGCAGTGAAGTCGGTTGGCGCGCAGAAGCTTTCTTT.

The rearrangement uses TRBV12-5 and TRBJ2-1; D is possibly TRBD1 or TRBD2 (5 bases each). The CDR3 loop spans 17 amino acids. V dropped 5 bases and J dropped 6 bases, with 23 bases sitting between them. Germline CDR1 LGHNT, CDR2 FRNRAP. The CDR3 sequence: CASGRMRGTNPGNEQFF. CDR3 nucleotide sequence: TGTGCTAGTGGTAGAATGAGAGGGACGAACCCGGGCAATGAGCAGTTCTTC.

The chain recombines TRBV5-3 with TRBJ2-5; D not certain. TRBV5-3 is reported as an ORF; its role is uncertain. This CDR3 contains 14 residues. V lost 5 bases, J lost 5 bases, and 16 bases lay in between. The CDR3 loop reads CARRMDEESETQYF. The CDR3 nucleotides are TGTGCCAGAAGAATGGACGAAGAGTCGGAGACCCAGTACTTC.

V usage is TRBV9 and J usage is TRBJ1-3; no firm D call. Trimming pared 3 bases from V and 4 bases from J, leaving 8 bases between. Germline CDR1 is SGDLS and CDR2 is YYNGEE. The CDR3 sequence is 13 residues long. The CDR3 DNA reads as TGTGCCAGCAGCGAGACGGAGGGAAACACCATATATTTT. Its translation is CASSETEGNTIYF.

The chain joins TRBV6-2 or TRBV6-3 to TRBJ2-7; perhaps D is TRBD1 or TRBD2 (6 bases each). The CDR3 consists of 17 residues. V was clipped by 0 bases and J by 4 bases, with 19 bases between them. Germline CDR1 is MNHEY and CDR2 is SVGEGT. The CDR3 DNA follows: TGTGCCAGCAGTTACTCTATGGAGGGGGTGGAAAAATACGAGCAGTACTTC. Translation: CASSYSMEGVEKYEQYF.

J is TRBJ1-1 and V is TRBV5-8; D is unclear. Germline CDR1 and CDR2: SGHTS and YDEGEE. The CDR3 spans 12 residues. Deletions cut 2 bases from V and 0 bases from J, with 2 bases between. The CDR3, as DNA: TGTGCCAGCAGCTTTATGAACACTGAAGCTTTCTTT. Its translation: CASSFMNTEAFF.

This clone was counted once. The chain couples TRBV29-1 to TRBJ1-1; TRBD1 matches at 9 bases. The germline V gene encodes CDR1 SQVTM and CDR2 ANQGSEA. The trim removed 8 bases at V and 1 base at J, leaving 8 bases unmatched. The CDR3 runs to 14 residues. The CDR3 protein is CSTQGAGGNTEAFF. CDR3 nucleotides: TGCAGCACACAGGGGGCTGGTGGGAACACTGAAGCTTTCTTT.

The gene calls are TRBV19 and TRBJ1-5; tentative D call: TRBD1 (5 bases). CDR1 is LNHDA and CDR2 is SQIVND in the germline V gene (reference sequence). Trimming took off 8 bases at V and 5 bases at J, with 13 bases between the two ends. This CDR3 comprises 13 residues. The CDR3 DNA is TGTGCCAGTTCTAGACAGAACGATCAGCCCCAGCATTTT. Translation: CASSRQNDQPQHF.

This sequence joins TRBV28 and TRBJ2-1; 7 nucleotides match TRBD1. With V trimmed by 6 bases and J by 4 bases, 6 bases remained unmatched. Germline V gives CDR1 MDHEN, CDR2 SYDVKM. The CDR3 spans 14 residues. CDR3: CASSRDRIYNEQFF. CDR3 coding DNA: TGTGCCAGCAGCAGGGACAGAATATACAATGAGCAGTTCTTC.

The chain recombines TRBV29-1 with TRBJ1-1; TRBD1 matches 9 bases. The CDR3 is 13 amino acids. V lost 7 bases to trimming and J lost 0 bases; unmatched junction nucleotides: 3. Germline V CDR1 and CDR2: SQVTM, ANQGSEA. Written as DNA, the CDR3 is TGCAGCGCCCGGGACAGGGTGAACACTGAAGCTTTCTTT. Translating it yields CSARDRVNTEAFF.

V is TRBV5-1 and J is TRBJ1-2; 11 positions match TRBD1. With V trimmed by 4 bases and J by 10 bases, 6 bases remained unmatched. CDR1 is SGHRS and CDR2 is YFSETQ in the germline V gene. The CDR3 consists of 13 residues. CDR3 residues: CASSPGQGVDYTF. DNA of the CDR3: TGCGCCAGCAGCCCGGGACAGGGGGTCGACTACACCTTC.

The CDR3 DNA reads TGTGCCAGTAGTATGGACAGGGGGGACTACGAGCAGTACTTC. Its protein product is CASSMDRGDYEQYF. The chain couples TRBV19 to TRBJ2-7, with TRBD1 identical over 10 bases. V dropped 3 bases and J dropped 3; count of bases not matched to a gene: 2. Germline loops: CDR1 LNHDA, CDR2 SQIVND (reference sequence). This CDR3 contains 14 residues.

This chain links TRBV28 with TRBJ1-2, with TRBD1 identical over 10 bases. The germline CDR1 and CDR2 sequences are MDHEN and SYDVKM. The CDR3 is made up of 14 amino acids. V dropped 8 bases and J dropped 8; count of bases not matched to a gene: 11. CDR3 region: CASASPGQGGGYTF. The DNA for the CDR3 is TGTGCCAGCGCCTCACCAGGACAGGGGGGCGGCTACACCTTC.

The chain combines TRBV7-9 with TRBJ1-6; perhaps TRBD1 as D (5 bases). This CDR3 has 13 amino acids. Trimming took off 1 base at V and 10 bases at J, with 8 bases between the two ends. The germline gives CDR1 SEHNR, CDR2 FQNEAQ (reference sequence). CDR3 region: CASSLDRDSPLHF. As DNA, the CDR3 is TGTGCCAGCAGCTTAGATAGGGACTCACCCCTCCACTTT.

The CDR3 region has the DNA TGTGCCAGCAGCTTAGGGACACAAGAGACCCAGTACTTC. Translated, it gives CASSLGTQETQYF. V is TRBV7-2 and J is TRBJ2-5, with D perhaps TRBD1 (5 bases). Trimming left V 1 base short and J 2 bases short, with 5 bases between. This CDR3 has 13 amino acids. The germline V gene encodes CDR1 SGHTA and CDR2 FQGNSA.

The V and J genes are TRBV12-3 or TRBV12-4 and TRBJ2-3; TRBD2 is a possible D gene (6 bases). The CDR3 has 12 residues. V gave up 2 bases and J gave up 7 bases, with 7 bases separating them. CDR3 nucleotide sequence: TGTGCCAGCAGTTTAACTAGCAATACGCAGTATTTT. This sequence encodes CASSLTSNTQYF.

J is TRBJ2-7 and V is TRBV28; 12 bases are a match to TRBD2. The CDR3 sequence is 15 residues long. The J segment lost 1 base and the V segment lost 7 bases, leaving 5 bases of the junction unmatched. The germline CDR1 and CDR2 sequences are MDHEN and SYDVKM. The CDR3 region is CASTGLAGISYEQYF. The CDR3 DNA follows: TGTGCCAGCACCGGACTAGCGGGAATATCCTACGAGCAGTACTTC.

The chain employs TRBV7-8 and TRBJ2-7, with D possibly TRBD2 on 7 matching bases. With 5 bases removed from V and 4 bases from J, the gap between germline ends came to 15 bases. CDR1 SGHVS and CDR2 FQNEAQ come from the germline V gene. The CDR3 extends over 14 amino acids. The CDR3 DNA follows: TGTGCCAGCAGCCCCCGGGGGGCGGGTTACGAGCAGTACTTC. Translating gives CASSPRGAGYEQYF.

The chain uses TRBV12-3 or TRBV12-4 and TRBJ1-2, with D possibly being TRBD1 (6 bases). Trimming left V 8 bases short and J 3 bases short, with 13 bases between. The CDR3 covers 13 residues. The CDR3 DNA sequence: TGTGCCAGCTCACAGGGCATCGACTATGGCTACACCTTC. Its translation is CASSQGIDYGYTF.

V is TRBV19 and J is TRBJ2-5, with D uncertain. The CDR3 extends over 14 amino acids. Germline V gene data show CDR1 as LNHDA and CDR2 as SQIVND (reference sequence). Trimming took 1 base from V and 5 from J, leaving 11 bases between them. In DNA form, the CDR3 reads TGTGCCAGTAGTATAGCCGGAAGCCGGGAGACCCAGTACTTC. Encoded protein: CASSIAGSRETQYF.